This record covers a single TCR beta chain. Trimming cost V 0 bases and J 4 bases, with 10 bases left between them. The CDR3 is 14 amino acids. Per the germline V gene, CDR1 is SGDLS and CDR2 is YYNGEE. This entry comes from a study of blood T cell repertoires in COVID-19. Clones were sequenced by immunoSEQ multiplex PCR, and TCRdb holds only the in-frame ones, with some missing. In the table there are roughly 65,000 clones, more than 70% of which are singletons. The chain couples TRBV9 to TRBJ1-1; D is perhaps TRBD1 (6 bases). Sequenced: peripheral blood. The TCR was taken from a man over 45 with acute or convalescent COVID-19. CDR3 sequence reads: CASSVDPGATEAFF. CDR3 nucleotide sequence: TGTGCCAGCAGCGTAGACCCAGGGGCCACTGAAGCTTTCTTT.